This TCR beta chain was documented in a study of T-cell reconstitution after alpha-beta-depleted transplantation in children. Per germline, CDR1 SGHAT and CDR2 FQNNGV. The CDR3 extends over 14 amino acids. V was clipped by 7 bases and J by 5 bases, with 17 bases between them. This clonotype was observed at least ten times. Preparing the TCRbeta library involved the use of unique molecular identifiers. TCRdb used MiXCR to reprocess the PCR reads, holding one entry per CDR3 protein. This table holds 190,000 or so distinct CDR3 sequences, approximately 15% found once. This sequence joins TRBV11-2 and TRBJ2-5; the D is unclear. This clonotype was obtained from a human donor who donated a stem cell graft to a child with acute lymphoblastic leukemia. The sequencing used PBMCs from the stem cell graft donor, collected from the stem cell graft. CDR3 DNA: TGTGCCAGCACCGCTTGGAACCTAACGGAGACCCAGTACTTC. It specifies CASTAWNLTETQYF.